This T cell receptor beta chain appears in the sequencing data of a study of T-cell memory formation after mild COVID-19. Points from the study as a whole: Nothing showed for sure that second-wave clones peaking on day 37 were SARS-CoV-2 specific. Contracting CD4+ clones were located mainly in CM and EM, and CD8+ clones in EMRA.

Looked up from germline, CDR1 is SNHLY and CDR2 is FYNNEI. The CDR3 runs 13 residues. J lost 5 bases, V lost 5 bases, and 2 bases had no gene match. This clonotype was seen many times. Its antigen remains unidentified. Each CDR3 protein is one row after TCRdb ran MiXCR on the 5' RACE reads. The data hold about 320,000 distinct CDR3 sequences, with approximately 14% observed a single time. The source of this sequence is a young man who had mild COVID-19 (a few samples of this study predate the infection). Cell type and time point are not known. The specimen sequenced was PBMCs or a T cell subset sorted from them (not recorded which). This chain uses TRBV2 with TRBJ1-5; TRBD1 matches at 8 bases. CDR3 nucleotides: TGTGCCAGCAGTAACAGGGGGGATCAGCCCCAGCATTTT. It translates to CASSNRGDQPQHF.